Included here is one TCR beta chain sequence, with context. The antigen remains undetermined. PCR used 60 Vbeta primers and 13 Jbeta primers. Generated by immunoSEQ multiplex PCR, the TCRdb table keeps only in-frame clones and is missing some. The top ten clones hold about 0.3% of a sample with around 260,000 clones, approximately 80% of them seen once. These data are taken from a study of cytomegalovirus exposure and HLA in healthy donors. General study results and limits: As immune exposure information, only CMV serostatus was available.

The CDR3 covers 16 residues. CDR1 and CDR2 (germline): SNHLY, FYNNEI. The V gene end was trimmed by 7 bases and the J gene end by 1 base; junction bases not matched to a gene: 9. Sequencing used PBMCs. The receptor was derived from a girl aged 2 to 9 in good health and CMV-seronegative. The rearrangement joins TRBV2 to TRBJ2-2, with 7 positions matching TRBD2. The CDR3 region has the DNA TGTGCCAGCAAGGGGAGGGTCTCAAGGAACACCGGGGAGCTGTTTTTT. Translation gives CASKGRVSRNTGELFF.